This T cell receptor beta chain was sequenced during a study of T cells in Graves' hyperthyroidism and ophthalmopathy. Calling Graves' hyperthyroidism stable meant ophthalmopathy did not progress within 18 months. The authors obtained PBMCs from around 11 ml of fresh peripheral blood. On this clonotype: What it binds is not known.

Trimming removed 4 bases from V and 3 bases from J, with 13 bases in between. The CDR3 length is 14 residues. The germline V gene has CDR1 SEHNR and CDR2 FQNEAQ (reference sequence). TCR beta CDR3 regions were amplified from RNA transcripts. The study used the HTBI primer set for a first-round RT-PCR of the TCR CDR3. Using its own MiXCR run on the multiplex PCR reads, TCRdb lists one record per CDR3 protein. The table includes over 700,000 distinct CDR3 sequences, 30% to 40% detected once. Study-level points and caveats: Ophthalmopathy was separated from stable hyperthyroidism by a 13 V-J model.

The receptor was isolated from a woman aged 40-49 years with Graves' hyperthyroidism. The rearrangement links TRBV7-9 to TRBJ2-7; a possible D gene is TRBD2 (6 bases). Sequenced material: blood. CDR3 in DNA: TGTGCCAGCAGCTCCTGGGACTGGAACTACGAGCAGTACTTC. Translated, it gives CASSSWDWNYEQYF.